This is a list of T cell receptor beta chains from one sample in a study of blood T cell repertoires in COVID-19. Assay: immunoSEQ multiplex PCR; the TCRdb copy retains only in-frame clones and omits some. The profile shows under 200,000 clones, roughly 86% of them singletons. What was sequenced was peripheral blood. The receptor source for this set is a young man with acute or convalescent COVID-19. CDR3s include the opening cysteine and the closing phenylalanine or tryptophan. D genes are given only for firm matches. Size tells how often a clone was seen (once, few, many) or the class of an expanded clone, and some rows leave it out.

CDR3aa: CASSWDNRGTDTQYF
CDR3nt: TGTGCCAGCAGCTGGGATAACAGGGGAACAGATACGCAGTATTTT
d_gene: TRBD1
j_gene: TRBJ2-3
abundance: .
v_gene: TRBV7-2

CDR3aa: CASSLSRSTDTQYF
CDR3nt: TGCGCCAGCAGCTTGAGCAGGAGCACAGATACGCAGTATTTT
d_gene: .
j_gene: TRBJ2-3
abundance: .
v_gene: TRBV5-1

CDR3aa: CASIKGGNQPQHF
CDR3nt: TGTGCCAGCATCAAAGGGGGCAATCAGCCCCAGCATTTT
d_gene: .
j_gene: TRBJ1-5
abundance: .
v_gene: TRBV28

CDR3aa: CAWSVGQGVHGELFF
CDR3nt: TGTGCCTGGAGTGTAGGACAGGGGGTACACGGGGAGCTGTTTTTT
d_gene: TRBD1
j_gene: TRBJ2-2
abundance: .
v_gene: TRBV30

CDR3aa: CASSSGRFYGYTF
CDR3nt: TGTGCCAGTAGTTCAGGGCGGTTCTATGGCTACACCTTC
d_gene: .
j_gene: TRBJ1-2
abundance: .
v_gene: TRBV19

CDR3aa: CASRSGTDYGYTF
CDR3nt: TGTGCCAGCAGGTCCGGGACTGATTATGGCTACACCTTC
d_gene: .
j_gene: TRBJ1-2
abundance: .
v_gene: TRBV7-9

CDR3aa: CAISDLRDSTDTQYF
CDR3nt: TGTGCCATCAGTGACTTGAGGGATAGCACAGATACGCAGTATTTT
d_gene: .
j_gene: TRBJ2-3
abundance: .
v_gene: TRBV10-3

CDR3aa: CASSQPDISGGEAFF
CDR3nt: TGTGCCAGCAGCCAACCCGACATTTCGGGGGGTGAAGCTTTCTTT
d_gene: .
j_gene: TRBJ1-1
abundance: once
v_gene: TRBV14

CDR3aa: CASSRATGEKLFF
CDR3nt: TGTGCCAGCAGTCGTGCGACAGGGGAAAAACTGTTTTTT
d_gene: TRBD1
j_gene: TRBJ1-4
abundance: .
v_gene: TRBV12-3/TRBV12-4

CDR3aa: CASSLTGISGEKLFF
CDR3nt: TGTGCCAGCAGCTTAACAGGGATTTCGGGTGAAAAACTGTTTTTT
d_gene: .
j_gene: TRBJ1-4
abundance: .
v_gene: TRBV7-2

CDR3aa: CASSRGQHNEQFF
CDR3nt: TGTGCCAGCAGCCGAGGACAGCACAATGAGCAGTTCTTC
d_gene: .
j_gene: TRBJ2-1
abundance: .
v_gene: TRBV3-1/TRBV3-2

CDR3aa: CASSHGLDTGELFF
CDR3nt: TGTGCCAGCTCACACGGGTTGGACACCGGGGAGCTGTTTTTT
d_gene: .
j_gene: TRBJ2-2
abundance: .
v_gene: TRBV18

CDR3aa: CAISERGTNSPLHF
CDR3nt: TGTGCCATCAGTGAAAGGGGAACAAATTCACCCCTCCACTTT
d_gene: .
j_gene: TRBJ1-6
abundance: .
v_gene: TRBV10-3

CDR3aa: CASSYRFSNQPQHF
CDR3nt: TGCGCCAGCAGTTACAGGTTTAGCAATCAGCCCCAGCATTTT
d_gene: .
j_gene: TRBJ1-5
abundance: .
v_gene: TRBV10-1

CDR3aa: CASSSPGFPYGYTF
CDR3nt: TGTGCCAGCAGTTCCCCAGGCTTCCCCTATGGCTACACCTTC
d_gene: .
j_gene: TRBJ1-2
abundance: .
v_gene: TRBV28

CDR3aa: CASGLGGLVGTEAFF
CDR3nt: TGTGCCAGCGGCTTGGGGGGCCTTGTGGGCACTGAAGCTTTCTTT
d_gene: .
j_gene: TRBJ1-1
abundance: .
v_gene: TRBV5-4

CDR3aa: CASSTQGRNSPLHF
CDR3nt: TGTGCCAGCAGCACACAGGGGCGGAATTCACCCCTCCACTTT
d_gene: TRBD1
j_gene: TRBJ1-6
abundance: .
v_gene: TRBV9

CDR3aa: CASSDGGGTDTQYF
CDR3nt: TGTGCCAGCAGTGACGGGGGGGGCACAGATACGCAGTATTTT
d_gene: TRBD2
j_gene: TRBJ2-3
abundance: .
v_gene: TRBV6-4

CDR3aa: CATSDMGPRAYNEQFF
CDR3nt: TGTGCCACCAGTGATATGGGGCCTCGCGCCTACAATGAGCAGTTCTTC
d_gene: .
j_gene: TRBJ2-1
abundance: .
v_gene: TRBV24-1

CDR3aa: CASSSVGQGSMGYTF
CDR3nt: TGTGCCAGCAGTTCCGTGGGACAGGGGAGCATGGGCTACACCTTC
d_gene: TRBD1
j_gene: TRBJ1-2
abundance: .
v_gene: TRBV27

CDR3aa: CASSPLGGNYGYTF
CDR3nt: TGTGCCAGCAGCCCTCTAGGAGGAAACTATGGCTACACCTTC
d_gene: .
j_gene: TRBJ1-2
abundance: .
v_gene: TRBV4-2

CDR3aa: CASSSTGTGVPLHF
CDR3nt: TGTGCCAGCAGCTCCACCGGGACAGGGGTACCCCTCCACTTT
d_gene: TRBD1
j_gene: TRBJ1-6
abundance: .
v_gene: TRBV7-9

CDR3aa: CASSFSGTGVGEQYF
CDR3nt: TGTGCCAGCAGTTTCTCTGGGACAGGGGTCGGCGAGCAGTACTTC
d_gene: TRBD1
j_gene: TRBJ2-7
abundance: .
v_gene: TRBV6-5

CDR3aa: CASSEAGQGPYNSPLHF
CDR3nt: TGTGCCAGCAGTGAAGCGGGGCAGGGCCCCTATAATTCACCCCTCCACTTT
d_gene: .
j_gene: TRBJ1-6
abundance: .
v_gene: TRBV2

CDR3aa: CASSLSGTRDNEQFF
CDR3nt: TGTGCCAGCAGCTTAAGTGGGACTAGAGACAATGAGCAGTTCTTC
d_gene: TRBD2
j_gene: TRBJ2-1
abundance: few
v_gene: TRBV7-3